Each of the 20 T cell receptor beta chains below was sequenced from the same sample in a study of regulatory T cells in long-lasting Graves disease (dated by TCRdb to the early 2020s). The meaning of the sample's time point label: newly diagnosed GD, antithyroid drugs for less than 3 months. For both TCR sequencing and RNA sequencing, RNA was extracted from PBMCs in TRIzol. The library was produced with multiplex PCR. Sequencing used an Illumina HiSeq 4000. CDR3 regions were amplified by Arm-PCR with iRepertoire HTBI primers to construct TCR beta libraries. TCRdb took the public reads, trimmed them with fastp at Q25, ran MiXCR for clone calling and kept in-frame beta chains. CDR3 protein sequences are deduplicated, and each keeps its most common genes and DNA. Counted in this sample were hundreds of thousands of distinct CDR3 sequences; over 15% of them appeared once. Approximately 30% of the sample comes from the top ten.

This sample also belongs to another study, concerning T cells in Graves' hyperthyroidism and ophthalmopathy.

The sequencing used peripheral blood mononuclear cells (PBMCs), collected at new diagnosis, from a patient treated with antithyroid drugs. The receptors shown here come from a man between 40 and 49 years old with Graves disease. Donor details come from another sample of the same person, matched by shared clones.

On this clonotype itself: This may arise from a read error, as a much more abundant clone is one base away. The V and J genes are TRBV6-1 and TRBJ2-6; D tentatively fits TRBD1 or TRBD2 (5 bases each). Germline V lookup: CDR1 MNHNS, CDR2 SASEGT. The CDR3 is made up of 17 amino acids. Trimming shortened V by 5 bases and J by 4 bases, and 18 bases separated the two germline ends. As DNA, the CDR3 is TGTGCCAGCAGTCCATATCGGGGCGCTGCCGGGGCCAACGTCCTGACTTTC. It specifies CASSPYRGAAGANVLTF.

The CDR3 coding sequence is TGTGCCAGCAGCACAGGGGGCAGGACCGGGGAGCTGTTTTTT. Translating it yields CASSTGGRTGELFF. The chain links TRBV11-3 to TRBJ2-2; 9 positions agree with TRBD1. The CDR3 has 14 amino acids. J was trimmed by 5 bases and V by 5 bases; bases with no gene match: 3. Germline V CDR1 and CDR2: SGHNT, YENEEA.

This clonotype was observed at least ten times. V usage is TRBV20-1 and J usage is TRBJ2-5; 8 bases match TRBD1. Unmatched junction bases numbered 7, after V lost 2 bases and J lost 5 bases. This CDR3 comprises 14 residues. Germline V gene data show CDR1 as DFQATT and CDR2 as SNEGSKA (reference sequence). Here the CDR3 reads CSARIGRGQETQYF. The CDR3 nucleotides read TGCAGTGCTAGAATTGGCAGGGGGCAGGAGACCCAGTACTTC.

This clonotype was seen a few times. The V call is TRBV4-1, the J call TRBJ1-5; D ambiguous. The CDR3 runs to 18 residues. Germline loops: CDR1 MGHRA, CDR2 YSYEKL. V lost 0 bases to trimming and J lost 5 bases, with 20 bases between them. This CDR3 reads CASSQDPIPFRPDQPQHF. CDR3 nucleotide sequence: TGCGCCAGCAGCCAAGATCCGATACCGTTCAGGCCCGATCAGCCCCAGCATTTT.

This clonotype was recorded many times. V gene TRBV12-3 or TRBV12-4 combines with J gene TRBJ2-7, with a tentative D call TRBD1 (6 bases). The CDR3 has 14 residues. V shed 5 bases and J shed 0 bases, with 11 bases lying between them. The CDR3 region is CASSPGTYSYEQYF. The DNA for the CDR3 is TGTGCCAGCAGTCCCGGGACATACTCCTACGAGCAGTACTTC.

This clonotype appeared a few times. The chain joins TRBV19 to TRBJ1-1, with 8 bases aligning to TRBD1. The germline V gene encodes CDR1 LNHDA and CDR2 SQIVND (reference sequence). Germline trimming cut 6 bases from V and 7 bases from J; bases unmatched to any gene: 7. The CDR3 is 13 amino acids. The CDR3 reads CASRNRGDGEAFF. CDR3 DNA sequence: TGTGCCAGTAGGAACAGGGGGGACGGTGAAGCTTTCTTT. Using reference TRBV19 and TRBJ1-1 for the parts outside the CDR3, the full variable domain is DGGITQSPKYLFRKEGQNVTLSCEQNLNHDAMYWYRQDPGQGLRLIYYSQIVNDFQKGDIAEGYSVSREKKESFPLTVTSAQKNPTAFYLCASRNRGDGEAFFGQGTRLTVV.

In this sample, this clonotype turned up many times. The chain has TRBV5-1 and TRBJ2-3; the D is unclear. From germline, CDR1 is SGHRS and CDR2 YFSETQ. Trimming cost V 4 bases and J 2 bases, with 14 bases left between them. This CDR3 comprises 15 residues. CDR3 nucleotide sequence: TGCGCCAGCAGCCCCCGGGCGAGATACACAGATACGCAGTATTTT. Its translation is CASSPRARYTDTQYF.

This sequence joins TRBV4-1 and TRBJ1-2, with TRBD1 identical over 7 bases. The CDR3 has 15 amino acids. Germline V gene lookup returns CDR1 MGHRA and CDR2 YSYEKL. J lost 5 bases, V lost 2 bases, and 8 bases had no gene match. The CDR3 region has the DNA TGCGCCAGCAGCCAACCGGGACAGCAGCCTTATGGCTACACCTTC. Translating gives CASSQPGQQPYGYTF.

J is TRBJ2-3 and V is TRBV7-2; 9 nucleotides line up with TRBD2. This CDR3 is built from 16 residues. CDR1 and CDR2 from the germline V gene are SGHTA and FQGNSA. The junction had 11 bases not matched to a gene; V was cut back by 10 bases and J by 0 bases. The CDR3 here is CATSWSGGPSTDTQYF. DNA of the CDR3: TGTGCCACCTCGTGGAGCGGGGGGCCCAGCACAGATACGCAGTATTTT. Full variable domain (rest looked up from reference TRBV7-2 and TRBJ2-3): GAGVSQSPSNKVTEKGKDVELRCDPISGHTALYWYRQSLGQGLEFLIYFQGNSAPDKSGLPSDRFSAERTGGSVSTLTIQRTQQEDSAVYLCATSWSGGPSTDTQYFGPGTRLTVL.

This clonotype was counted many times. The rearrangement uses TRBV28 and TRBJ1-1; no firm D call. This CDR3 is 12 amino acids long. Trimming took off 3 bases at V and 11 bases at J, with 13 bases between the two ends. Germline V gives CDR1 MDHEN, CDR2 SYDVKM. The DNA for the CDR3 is TGTGCCAGCAGTTTGAGGAACATTCGGGCTTTCTTT. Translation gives CASSLRNIRAFF.

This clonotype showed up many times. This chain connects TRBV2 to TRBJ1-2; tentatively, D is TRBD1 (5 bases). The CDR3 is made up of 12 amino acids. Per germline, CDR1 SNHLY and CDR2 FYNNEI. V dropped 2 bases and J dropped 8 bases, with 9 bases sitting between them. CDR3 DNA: TGTGCCAGCAGTGAAAGGGGTCGGGGCTACACCTTC. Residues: CASSERGRGYTF.

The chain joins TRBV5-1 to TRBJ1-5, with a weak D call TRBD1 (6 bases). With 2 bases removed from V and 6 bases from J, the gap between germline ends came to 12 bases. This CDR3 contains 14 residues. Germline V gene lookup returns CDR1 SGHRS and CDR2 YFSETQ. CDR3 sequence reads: CASSLGQLGQPQHF. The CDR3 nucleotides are TGCGCCAGCAGCTTAGGACAGTTGGGTCAGCCCCAGCATTTT. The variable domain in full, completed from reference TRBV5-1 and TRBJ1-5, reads KAGVTQTPRYLIKTRGQQVTLSCSPISGHRSVSWYQQTPGQGLQFLFEYFSETQRNKGNFPGRFSGRQFSNSRSEMNVSTLELGDSALYLCASSLGQLGQPQHFGDGTRLSIL.

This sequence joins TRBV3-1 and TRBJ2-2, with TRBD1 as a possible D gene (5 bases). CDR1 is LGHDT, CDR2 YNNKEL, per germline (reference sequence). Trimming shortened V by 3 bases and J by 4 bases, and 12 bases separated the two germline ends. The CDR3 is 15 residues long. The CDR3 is CASSQPNRITGELFF. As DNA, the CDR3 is TGTGCCAGCAGCCAGCCTAACAGGATCACCGGGGAGCTGTTTTTT.

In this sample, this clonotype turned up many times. Here the CDR3 reads CAGQEAGDSPLHF. In DNA, the CDR3 is TGTGCCGGCCAGGAAGCAGGGGATTCACCCCTCCACTTT. The V and J genes are TRBV2 and TRBJ1-6, with D possibly matching TRBD1 (6 bases). Between the trimmed V and J ends, which lost 11 bases and 8 bases, there was a span of 16 bases. This CDR3 has 13 amino acids. CDR1 is SNHLY and CDR2 is FYNNEI in the germline V gene.

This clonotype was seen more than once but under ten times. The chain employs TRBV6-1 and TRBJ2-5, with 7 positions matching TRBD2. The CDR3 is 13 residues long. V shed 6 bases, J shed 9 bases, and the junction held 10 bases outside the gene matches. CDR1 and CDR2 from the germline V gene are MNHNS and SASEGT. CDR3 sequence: CASSPRGSGPQYF. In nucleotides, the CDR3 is TGTGCCAGCAGCCCGCGGGGGTCGGGGCCCCAGTACTTC.

The CDR3 loop reads CASSQVGTGGLGTTEAFF. The CDR3 coding sequence is TGCGCCAGCAGCCAAGTTGGGACAGGGGGCTTGGGTACCACTGAAGCTTTCTTT. The gene calls are TRBV4-1 and TRBJ1-1, with 12 positions matching TRBD1. The CDR3 length is 18 residues. V shed 1 base, J shed 4 bases, and the junction held 10 bases outside the gene matches. Germline CDR1 is MGHRA and CDR2 is YSYEKL.

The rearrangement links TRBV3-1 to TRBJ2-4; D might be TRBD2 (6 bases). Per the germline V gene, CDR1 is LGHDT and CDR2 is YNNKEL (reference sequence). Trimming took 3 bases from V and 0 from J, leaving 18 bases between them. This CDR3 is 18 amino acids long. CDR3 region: CASSHGGSGTLAKNIQYF. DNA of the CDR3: TGTGCCAGCAGCCACGGTGGTAGCGGCACCCTAGCCAAAAACATTCAGTACTTC.

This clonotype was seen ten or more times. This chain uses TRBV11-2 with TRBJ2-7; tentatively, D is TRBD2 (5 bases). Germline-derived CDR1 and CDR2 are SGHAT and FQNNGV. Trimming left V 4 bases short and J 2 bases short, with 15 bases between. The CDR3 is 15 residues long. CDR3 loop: CASSSPRGPTYEQYF. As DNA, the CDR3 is TGTGCCAGCAGCTCCCCTCGGGGTCCCACCTACGAGCAGTACTTC. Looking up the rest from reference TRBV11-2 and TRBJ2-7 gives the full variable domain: EAGVAQSPRYKIIEKRQSVAFWCNPISGHATLYWYQQILGQGPKLLIQFQNNGVVDDSQLPKDRFSAERLKGVDSTLKIQPAKLEDSAVYLCASSSPRGPTYEQYFGPGTRLTVT.

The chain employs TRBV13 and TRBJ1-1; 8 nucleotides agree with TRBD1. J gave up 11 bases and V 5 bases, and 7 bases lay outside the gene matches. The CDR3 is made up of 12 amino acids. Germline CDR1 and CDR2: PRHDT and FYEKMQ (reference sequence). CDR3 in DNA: TGTGCCAGCAGCCTACCCAGGACAGGGGCTTTCTTT. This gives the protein CASSLPRTGAFF.

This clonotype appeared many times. The chain's CDR3 is CSASPSGTSTDTQYF. CDR3 coding DNA: TGCAGTGCTAGCCCTAGCGGGACAAGCACAGATACGCAGTATTTT. The chain employs TRBV20-1 and TRBJ2-3; 9 positions agree with TRBD2. The germline V gene has CDR1 DFQATT and CDR2 SNEGSKA (reference sequence). The V segment lost 3 bases and the J segment 0 bases; nucleotides outside the gene matches: 4. The CDR3 has 15 residues.